The sequence of this TCR beta chain was determined in a study of blood T cells in healthy people across ages (dated by TCRdb to the mid-2010s). With regard to the full study: In model experiments, roughly one uniquely barcoded TCR beta cDNA molecule per two T cells was captured by template switching. Using deep sequencing normalized with unique cDNA molecular identifiers, the study measured how TCR beta repertoire diversity changes with age. The donors were divided into four age groups: young (average around 17 years), middle-aged (roughly 42), aged (about 60) and long-lived (roughly 82). To avoid experimental bias, donors of different ages were distributed randomly across sequencing lanes. For two donors (one aged 18 to 29 and one aged 80 or older), the study analyzed two additional independent replicas of 1 million unique cDNA reads from the same blood draw. Broad study findings and their caveats: Because the CMV infection status of the donors was unknown, age-related changes in expanded clonotypes may potentially have been confounded. Estimates of total diversity based on one million sequenced T cells were considered lower bounds and underestimates. A strong correlation was found between observed TCR beta diversity and the percentage of naive T cells measured by flow cytometry. Conclusive comparison of naive and antigen-experienced compartments was prevented by the profiling of bulk unsorted PBMCs. The long-lived group showed more naive CD4+ T cells, fewer expanded clones and increased TCR diversity than the aged group, suggesting age selection. Observed TCR beta diversity per million T cells fell roughly linearly with age, and a significant reduction was already apparent by age about 36.

Libraries were constructed by 5' RACE. Sequencing was carried out with an Illumina HiSeq 2500. A second PCR of about 6 to 12 cycles was run with a J-beta primer mix and a sample-barcoded 5' primer. Each TCR beta cDNA molecule received a unique molecular identifier from a template-switch 5' adaptor carrying 12 random nucleotides. At least 3 million CDR3-containing paired-end reads were obtained from each sample. First-strand cDNA synthesis was performed from all RNA using the Mint cDNA synthesis kit, with priming by a TRBC-specific oligonucleotide. Following uracil-DNA glycosylase treatment, all cDNA underwent a first 18-cycle PCR with the universal primers M1SS and BC2_uni_R. The original methods were these. Each sample was normalized by randomly selecting 1 million high-quality reads, each carrying a distinct molecular identifier. Instead of being binned into consensus sequences, reads with shared molecular identifiers were discarded. MiTCR, set to a Q25 quality threshold and the strictest error-elimination algorithm, was used for CDR3 identification, clonotype clustering and error correction. A nonparametric unseen species model using Euler transformation provided a lower-bound estimate of total TCR beta diversity. The public reads were reprocessed in TCRdb via fastp at Q25 and MiXCR, keeping in-frame beta chains. CDR3 protein sequences are deduplicated, and each keeps its most common genes and DNA. None of the V and J calls come from the authors' own analysis; TCRdb made them. This sample lists around 1,100,000 distinct CDR3 sequences; 35% to 45% were detected once. Together, the top ten hold under 15% of the sample.

The CDR3 numbers 15 residues from cysteine through phenylalanine. Only the CDR3 DNA stays, 45 bases, in frame from base 1. V and J are truncated by 0 bases and 3 bases respectively, leaving an intervening sequence of 11 bases. The germline V gene (reference sequence) sets CDR1 to SGHNT and CDR2 to YYREEE. Donors were 40 or so systemically healthy Caucasian individuals from Russia aged roughly 6 to 95 years. Each donor gave roughly 9.5 milliliters of peripheral blood, collected into EDTA-treated Vacutainer tubes. PBMCs were isolated by Ficoll-Paque density-gradient centrifugation, with at least 7 million obtained per sample. Total RNA was extracted from PBMCs with Trizol reagent, with at least 6 micrograms obtained per sample. The percentages of naive CD45RAhigh/CD27high T cells were determined by flow cytometry on a PBMC aliquot from every donor. As regards this clonotype: Its specific antigen is unknown. There are no base qualities to consult, and no much larger clone falls within one base.

In this chain, TRBV5-4 is recombined with TRBJ2-3, and TRBD2 may be the D gene, going by 5 matching bases. The sample consisted of blood. The source is a man between 18 and 29 years old in good health. The DNA reads as follows: TGTGCCAGCAGCTTGGGACGGGAACTTACAGATACGCAGTATTTT. Its amino acids are CASSLGRELTDTQYF.